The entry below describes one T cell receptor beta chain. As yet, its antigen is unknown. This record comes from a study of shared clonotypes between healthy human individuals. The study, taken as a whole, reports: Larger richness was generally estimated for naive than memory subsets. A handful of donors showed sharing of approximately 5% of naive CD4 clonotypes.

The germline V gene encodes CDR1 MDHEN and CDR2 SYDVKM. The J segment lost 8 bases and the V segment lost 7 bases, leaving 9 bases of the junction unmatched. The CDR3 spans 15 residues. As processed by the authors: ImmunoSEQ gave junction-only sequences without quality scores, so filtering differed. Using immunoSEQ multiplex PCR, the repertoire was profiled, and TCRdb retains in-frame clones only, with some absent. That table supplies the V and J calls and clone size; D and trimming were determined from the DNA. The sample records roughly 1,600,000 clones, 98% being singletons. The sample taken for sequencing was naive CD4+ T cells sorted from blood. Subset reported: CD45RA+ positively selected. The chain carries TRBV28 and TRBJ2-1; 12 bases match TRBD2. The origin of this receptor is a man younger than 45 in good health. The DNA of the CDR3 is TGTGCCAGCACTCCGATGGGACTAGCGGGCTATGAGCAGTTCTTC. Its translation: CASTPMGLAGYEQFF.